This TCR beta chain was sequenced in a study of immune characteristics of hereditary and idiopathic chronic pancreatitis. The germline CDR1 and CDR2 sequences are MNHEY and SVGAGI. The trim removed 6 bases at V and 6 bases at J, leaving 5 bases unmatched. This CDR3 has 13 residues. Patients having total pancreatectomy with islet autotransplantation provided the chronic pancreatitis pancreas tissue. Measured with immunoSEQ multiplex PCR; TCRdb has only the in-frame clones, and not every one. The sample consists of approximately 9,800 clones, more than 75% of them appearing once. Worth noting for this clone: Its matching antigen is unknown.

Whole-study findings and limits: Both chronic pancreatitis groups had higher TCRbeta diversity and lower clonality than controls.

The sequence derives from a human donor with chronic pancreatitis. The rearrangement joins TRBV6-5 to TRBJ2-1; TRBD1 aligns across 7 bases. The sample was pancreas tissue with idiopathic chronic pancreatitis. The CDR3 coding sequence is TGTGCCAGCAGAACCAGGGGGAGCAATGAGCAGTTCTTC. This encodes CASRTRGSNEQFF.